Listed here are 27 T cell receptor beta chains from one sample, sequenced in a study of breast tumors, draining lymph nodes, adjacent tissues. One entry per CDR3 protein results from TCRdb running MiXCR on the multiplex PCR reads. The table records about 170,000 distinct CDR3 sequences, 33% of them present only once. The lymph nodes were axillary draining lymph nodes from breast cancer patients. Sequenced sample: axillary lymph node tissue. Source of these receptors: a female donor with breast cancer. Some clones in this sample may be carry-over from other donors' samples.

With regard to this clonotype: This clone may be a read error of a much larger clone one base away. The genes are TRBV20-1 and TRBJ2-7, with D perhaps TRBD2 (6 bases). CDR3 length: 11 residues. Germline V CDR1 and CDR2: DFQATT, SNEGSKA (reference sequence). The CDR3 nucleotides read TGCAGTGCTCCGGGAGTATACGAGCAGTCCTTC. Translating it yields CSAPGVYEQSF.

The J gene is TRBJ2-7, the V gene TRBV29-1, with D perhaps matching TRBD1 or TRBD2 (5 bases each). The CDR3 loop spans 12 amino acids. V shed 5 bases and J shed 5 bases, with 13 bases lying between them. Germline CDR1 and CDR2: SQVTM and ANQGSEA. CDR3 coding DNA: TGCAGCGTTTTGATGGGGGACCACGAGCAGTACTTC. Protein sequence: CSVLMGDHEQYF.

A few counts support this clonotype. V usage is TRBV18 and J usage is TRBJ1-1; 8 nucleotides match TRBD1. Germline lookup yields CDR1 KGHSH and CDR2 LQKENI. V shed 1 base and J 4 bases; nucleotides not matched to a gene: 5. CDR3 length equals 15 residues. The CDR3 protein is CASSPLDRGGTEAFF. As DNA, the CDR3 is TGTGCCAGCTCACCACTTGACAGGGGAGGCACTGAAGCTTTCTTT.

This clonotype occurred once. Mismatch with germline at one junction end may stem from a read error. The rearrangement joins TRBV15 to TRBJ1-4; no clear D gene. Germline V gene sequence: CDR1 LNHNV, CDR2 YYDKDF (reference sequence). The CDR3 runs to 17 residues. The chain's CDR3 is CATSRLQLGRYNDKLFF. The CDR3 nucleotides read TGTGCCACCAGCAGACTCCAACTAGGTCGATACAATGATAAACTGTTTTTT.

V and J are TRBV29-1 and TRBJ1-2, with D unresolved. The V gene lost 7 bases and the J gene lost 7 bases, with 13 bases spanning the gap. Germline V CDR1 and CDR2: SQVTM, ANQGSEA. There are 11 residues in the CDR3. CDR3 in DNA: TGCAGCGCTTTGAATAAAGGTGGCTACACCTTC. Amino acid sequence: CSALNKGGYTF.

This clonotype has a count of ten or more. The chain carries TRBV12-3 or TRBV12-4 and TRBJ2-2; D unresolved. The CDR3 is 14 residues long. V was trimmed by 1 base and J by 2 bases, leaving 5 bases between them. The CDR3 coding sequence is TGTGCCAGCAGTTTAGACGGAAACACCGGGGAGCTGTTTTTT. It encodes CASSLDGNTGELFF.

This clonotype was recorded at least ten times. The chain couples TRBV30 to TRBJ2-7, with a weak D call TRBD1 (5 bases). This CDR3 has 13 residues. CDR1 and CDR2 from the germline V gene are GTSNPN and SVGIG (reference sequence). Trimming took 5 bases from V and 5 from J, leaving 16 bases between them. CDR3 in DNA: TGTGCCTGGTCACGCCCAGGGTTCAACGAGCAGTACTTC. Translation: CAWSRPGFNEQYF.

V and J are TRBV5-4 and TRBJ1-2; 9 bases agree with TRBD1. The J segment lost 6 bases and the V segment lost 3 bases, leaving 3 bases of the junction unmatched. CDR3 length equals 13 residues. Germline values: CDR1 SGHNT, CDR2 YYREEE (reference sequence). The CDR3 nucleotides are TGTGCCAGCAGCTCGGACAGGGGCCATGGCTACACCTTC. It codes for CASSSDRGHGYTF.

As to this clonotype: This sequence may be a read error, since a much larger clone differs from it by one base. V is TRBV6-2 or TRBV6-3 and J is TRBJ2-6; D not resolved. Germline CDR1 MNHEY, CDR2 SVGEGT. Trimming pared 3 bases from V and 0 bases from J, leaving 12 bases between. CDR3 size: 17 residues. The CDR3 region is CASSYPRESSGANVLTF. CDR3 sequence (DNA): TGTGCCAGCAGTTATCCGAGAGAGAGCTCTGGGGCCAACGTCCTGACTTTC.

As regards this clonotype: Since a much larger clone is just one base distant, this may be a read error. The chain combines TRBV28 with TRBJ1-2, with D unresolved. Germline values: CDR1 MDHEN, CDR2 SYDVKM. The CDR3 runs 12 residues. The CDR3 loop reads CANSLINYGYTF. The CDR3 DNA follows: TGTGCCAACAGTTTAATTAACTATGGCTACACCTTC.

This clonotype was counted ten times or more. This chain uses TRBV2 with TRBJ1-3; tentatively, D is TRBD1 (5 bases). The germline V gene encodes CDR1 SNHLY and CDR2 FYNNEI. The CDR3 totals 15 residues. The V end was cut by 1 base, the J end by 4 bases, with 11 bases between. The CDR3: CASSEDQGPGNTIYF. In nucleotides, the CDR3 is TGTGCCAGCAGTGAAGATCAGGGCCCCGGAAACACCATATATTTT.

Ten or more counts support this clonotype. The CDR3 reads CSAPYNEQFF. CDR3 in DNA: TGCAGTGCCCCCTACAATGAGCAGTTCTTC. This rearrangement joins TRBV20-1 to TRBJ2-1; D gene uncertain. V was shortened by 6 bases and J by 2 bases, with 2 bases between the two germline ends. CDR3 length equals 10 residues. Germline V CDR1 and CDR2: DFQATT, SNEGSKA (reference sequence).

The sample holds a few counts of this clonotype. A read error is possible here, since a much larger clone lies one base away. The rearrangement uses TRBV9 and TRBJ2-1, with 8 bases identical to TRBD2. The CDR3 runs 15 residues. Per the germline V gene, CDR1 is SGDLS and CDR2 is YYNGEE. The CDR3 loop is CASSPPGLGDNEPFF. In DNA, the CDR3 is TGTGCCAGCAGCCCACCGGGACTAGGGGACAATGAGCCGTTCTTC.

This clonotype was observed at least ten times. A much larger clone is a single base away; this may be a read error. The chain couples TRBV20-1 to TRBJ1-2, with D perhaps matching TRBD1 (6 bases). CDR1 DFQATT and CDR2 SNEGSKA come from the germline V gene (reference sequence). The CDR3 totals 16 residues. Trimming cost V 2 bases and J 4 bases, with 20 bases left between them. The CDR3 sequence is CSARPKSGAPSYGYTF. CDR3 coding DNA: TGCAGTGCTAGACCAAAATCAGGGGCACCTAGCTATGGCTACACCTTC.

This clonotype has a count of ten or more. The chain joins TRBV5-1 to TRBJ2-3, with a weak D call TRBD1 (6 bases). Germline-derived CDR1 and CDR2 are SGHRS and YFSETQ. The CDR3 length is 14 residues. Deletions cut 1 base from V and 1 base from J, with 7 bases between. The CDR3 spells CASSLPGGTDTQYF. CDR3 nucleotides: TGCGCCAGCAGCTTGCCAGGGGGCACAGATACGCAGTATTTT.

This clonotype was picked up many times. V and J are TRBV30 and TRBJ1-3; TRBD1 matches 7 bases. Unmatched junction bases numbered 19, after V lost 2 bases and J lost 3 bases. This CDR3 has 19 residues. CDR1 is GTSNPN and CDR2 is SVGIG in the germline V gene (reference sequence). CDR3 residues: CAWSPYSGTAEDYGNTIYF. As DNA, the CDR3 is TGTGCCTGGAGTCCTTACTCCGGGACAGCCGAAGACTATGGAAACACCATATATTTT.

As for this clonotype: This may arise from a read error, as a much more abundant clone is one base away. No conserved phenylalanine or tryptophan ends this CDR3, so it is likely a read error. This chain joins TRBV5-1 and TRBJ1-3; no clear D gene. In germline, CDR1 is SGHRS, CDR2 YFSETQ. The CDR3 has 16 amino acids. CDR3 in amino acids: CASSFFVAGSGDTIYS. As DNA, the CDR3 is TGCGCCAGCAGCTTCTTCGTCGCAGGCTCTGGAGACACCATATATTCT.

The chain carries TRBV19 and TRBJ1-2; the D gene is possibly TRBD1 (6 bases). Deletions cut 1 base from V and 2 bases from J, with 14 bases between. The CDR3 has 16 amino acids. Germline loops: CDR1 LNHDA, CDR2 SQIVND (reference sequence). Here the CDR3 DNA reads TGTGCCAGTAGTATAGTTTTCGGGGGCCGAAACTATGGCTACACCTTC. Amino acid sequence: CASSIVFGGRNYGYTF.

CDR3: CASSPRGGERGLLLGANVLTF. Written as DNA, the CDR3 is TGTGCCAGCAGTCCCAGAGGCGGGGAGCGGGGGTTACTCCTGGGGGCCAACGTCCTGACTTTC. The rearrangement links TRBV12-3 or TRBV12-4 to TRBJ2-6, with 8 bases aligning to TRBD2. Trimming cost V 5 bases and J 4 bases; bases outside gene matches: 22. This CDR3 is built from 21 residues.

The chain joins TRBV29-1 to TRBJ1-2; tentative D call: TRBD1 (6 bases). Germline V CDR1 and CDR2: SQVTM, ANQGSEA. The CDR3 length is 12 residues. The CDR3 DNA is TGCGCTGAGGGGGGGGCCTACTATGGCTACACCTTC. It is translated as CAEGGAYYGYTF. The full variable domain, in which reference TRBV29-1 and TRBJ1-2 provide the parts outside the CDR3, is SAVISQKPSRDICQRGTSLTIQCQVDSQVTMMFWYRQQPGQSLTLIATANQGSEATYESGFVIDKFPISRPNLTFSTLTVSNMSPEDSSIYLCAEGGAYYGYTFGSGTRLTVV.

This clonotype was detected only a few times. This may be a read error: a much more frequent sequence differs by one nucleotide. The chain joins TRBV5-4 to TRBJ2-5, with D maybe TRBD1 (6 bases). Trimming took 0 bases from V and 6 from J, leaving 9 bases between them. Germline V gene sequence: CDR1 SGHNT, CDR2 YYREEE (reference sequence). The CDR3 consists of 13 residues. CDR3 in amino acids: CASSLEGTKTQYF. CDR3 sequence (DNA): TGTGCCAGCAGCTTGGAAGGGACAAAGACCCAGTACTTC.

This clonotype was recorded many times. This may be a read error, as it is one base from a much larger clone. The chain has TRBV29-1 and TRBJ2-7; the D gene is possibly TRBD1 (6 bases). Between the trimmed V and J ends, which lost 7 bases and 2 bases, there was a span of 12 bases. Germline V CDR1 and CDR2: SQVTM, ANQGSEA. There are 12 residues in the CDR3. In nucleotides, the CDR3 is TGCAGCGCCCGGGACAACGCCTACGAGCAGTACTTC. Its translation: CSARDNAYEQYF.

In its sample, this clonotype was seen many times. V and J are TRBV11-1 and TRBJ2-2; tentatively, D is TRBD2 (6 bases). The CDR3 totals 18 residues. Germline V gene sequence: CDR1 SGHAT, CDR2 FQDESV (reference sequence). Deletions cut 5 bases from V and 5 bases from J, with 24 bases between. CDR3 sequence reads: CASSRAGLSGFSTGELFF. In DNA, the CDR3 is TGTGCCAGCAGCCGAGCGGGTTTGTCAGGCTTTTCAACCGGGGAGCTGTTTTTT.

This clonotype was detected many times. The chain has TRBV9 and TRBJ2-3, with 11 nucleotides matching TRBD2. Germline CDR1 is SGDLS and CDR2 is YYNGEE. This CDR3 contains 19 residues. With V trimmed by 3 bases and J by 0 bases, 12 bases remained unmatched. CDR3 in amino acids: CASSAQPSGTSGSTDTQYF. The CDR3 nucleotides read TGTGCCAGCAGCGCCCAACCGAGTGGGACTAGCGGAAGCACAGATACGCAGTATTTT.

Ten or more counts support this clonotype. CDR3 in amino acids: CASSFRAGSTDTQYF. For the CDR3, the DNA is TGTGCCAGCAGCTTCAGAGCGGGGAGCACAGATACGCAGTATTTT. The chain employs TRBV7-2 and TRBJ2-3, with TRBD2 identical over 7 bases. The J segment lost 0 bases and the V segment lost 3 bases, leaving 3 bases of the junction unmatched. CDR3 size: 15 residues. Germline CDR1 is SGHTA and CDR2 is FQGNSA.

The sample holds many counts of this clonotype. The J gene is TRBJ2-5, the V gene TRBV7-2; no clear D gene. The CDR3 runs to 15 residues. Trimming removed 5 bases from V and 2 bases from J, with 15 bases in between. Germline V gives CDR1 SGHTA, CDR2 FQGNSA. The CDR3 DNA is TGTGCCAGCAGCCCCCCCGGACCGATGCAAGAGACCCAGTACTTC. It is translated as CASSPPGPMQETQYF.

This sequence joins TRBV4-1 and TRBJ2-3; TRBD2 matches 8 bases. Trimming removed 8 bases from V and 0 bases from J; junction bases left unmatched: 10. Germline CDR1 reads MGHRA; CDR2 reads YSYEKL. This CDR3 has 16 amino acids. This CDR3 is CASGLGLAGSTDTQYF. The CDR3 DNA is TGCGCCAGCGGCCTCGGGCTAGCGGGTAGCACAGATACGCAGTATTTT.